This TCR beta chain emerged from a study of brain T cells in children with intractable seizures. Some clones are missing from TCRdb's copy, which holds only in-frame ones; the method was immunoSEQ multiplex PCR. The data contain a few hundred thousand clones, more than 85% of them singletons. General study results and limits: Pre- and post-surgery blood differed in depth, so pre-surgery absences may be undersampling.

Described time point: blood from clinic visit 5 months post-surgery; TSC patient then seizure free. The V gene end was trimmed by 4 bases and the J gene end by 4 bases; junction bases not matched to a gene: 4. Germline V CDR1 and CDR2: SGHDT, YYEEEE. CDR3 length: 14 residues. Notes on this clone: Its specificity is unknown.

Here the sequenced sample was peripheral blood, taken roughly 5 months after surgery. The clonotype was recovered from a boy less than two years old with tuberous sclerosis and intractable seizures. This chain uses TRBV5-6 with TRBJ2-1; 8 bases fit TRBD2. The CDR3 here is CASSHSGTYNEQFF. CDR3 nucleotide sequence: TGTGCCAGCAGCCATAGCGGGACATACAATGAGCAGTTCTTC.